This T cell receptor (beta chain) was identified in a study of blood T cell repertoires in COVID-19. The wider study: The United States, Italy and Spain supplied acute and convalescent COVID-19 samples. From T cells, B-cell-depleted T cells, or PBMCs came the material, which was cDNA or gDNA.

The CDR3 sequence is 14 residues long. Germline lookup yields CDR1 SGHDN and CDR2 FVKESK. With 4 bases clipped from V and 3 bases from J, the junction kept 2 bases outside the gene matches. The table came from immunoSEQ multiplex PCR; TCRdb's copy has only in-frame clones and leaves some out. The top ten clones hold roughly 45% of a sample with 75,000 to 80,000 clones, 80% to 90% of them seen once. The rearrangement uses TRBV14 and TRBJ1-5, with 8 nucleotides matching TRBD1. The TCR sequence derives from a human donor in a cohort sampled during active COVID-19. The material sequenced was peripheral blood. CDR3 nucleotide sequence: TGTGCCAGCAGCCCGGGACAGGCCAATCAGCCCCAGCATTTT. This encodes CASSPGQANQPQHF.